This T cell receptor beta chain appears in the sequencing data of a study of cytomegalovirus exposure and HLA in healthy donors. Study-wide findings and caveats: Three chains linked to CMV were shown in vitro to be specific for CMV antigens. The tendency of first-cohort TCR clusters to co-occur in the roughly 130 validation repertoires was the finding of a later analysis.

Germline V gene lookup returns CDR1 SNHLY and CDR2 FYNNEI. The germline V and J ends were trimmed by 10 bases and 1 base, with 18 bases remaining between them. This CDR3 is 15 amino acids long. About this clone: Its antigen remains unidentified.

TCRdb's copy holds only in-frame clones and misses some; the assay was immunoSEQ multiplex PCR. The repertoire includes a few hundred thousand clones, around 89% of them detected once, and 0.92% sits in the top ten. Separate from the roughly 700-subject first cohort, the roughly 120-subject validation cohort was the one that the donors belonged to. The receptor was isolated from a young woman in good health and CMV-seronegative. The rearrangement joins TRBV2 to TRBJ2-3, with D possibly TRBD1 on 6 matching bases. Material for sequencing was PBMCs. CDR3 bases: TGTGCCACCTCTCAGGGGTTCTTTGGCACAGATACGCAGTATTTT. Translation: CATSQGFFGTDTQYF.